This section outlines one T cell receptor beta chain sequence together with its context. Its target is unknown. The sample comes from a study of T cells after posttransplantation cyclophosphamide. General study points: Blood and skin or GI T cell repertoires showed limited TRB overlap.

Only in-frame clones appear in the TCRdb table, and some are missing; sequencing was by immunoSEQ multiplex PCR. The sample carries approximately 50,000 clones, 85% to 95% recorded once. The CDR3 is 15 amino acids. Germline lookup yields CDR1 MDHEN and CDR2 SYDVKM. V lost 4 bases and J 10 bases, leaving 19 bases between the germline ends. This clonotype was obtained from a woman aged 25 to 39 in good health and a related stem cell transplant donor. Sequencing input: PBMCs. The chain employs TRBV28 and TRBJ1-4, with TRBD1 as a possible D gene (6 bases). CDR3 region: CASSSRTVLWGKLFF. CDR3 coding DNA: TGTGCCAGCAGTTCCAGGACAGTACTTTGGGGAAAACTGTTTTTT.